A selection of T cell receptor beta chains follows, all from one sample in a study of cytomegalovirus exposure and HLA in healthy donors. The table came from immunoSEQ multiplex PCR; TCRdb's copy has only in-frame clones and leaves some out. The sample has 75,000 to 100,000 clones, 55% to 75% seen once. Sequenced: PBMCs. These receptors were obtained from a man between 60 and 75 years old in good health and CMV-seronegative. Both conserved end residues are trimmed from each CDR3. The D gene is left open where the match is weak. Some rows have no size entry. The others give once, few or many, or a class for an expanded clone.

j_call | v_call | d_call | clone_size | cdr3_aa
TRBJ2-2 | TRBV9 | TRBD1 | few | ASSMTGTGFTGELF
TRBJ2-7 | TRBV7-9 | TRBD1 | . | SSSFLSGQLYEQY
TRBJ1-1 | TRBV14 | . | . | ASSGVWTGNTEAF
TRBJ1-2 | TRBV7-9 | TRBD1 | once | ASSPGTGFGYT
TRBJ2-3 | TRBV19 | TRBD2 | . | ATGAGYADTQY
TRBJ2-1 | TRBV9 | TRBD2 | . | ASSVGGGRGNEQF
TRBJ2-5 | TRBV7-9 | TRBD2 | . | ASSLSSGAYQETQY
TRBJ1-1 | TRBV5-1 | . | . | ASSLGQGLTAEAF
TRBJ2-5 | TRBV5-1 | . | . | ASSLSRGSWETQY
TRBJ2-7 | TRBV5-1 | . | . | ASSLVRGRGTYEQY
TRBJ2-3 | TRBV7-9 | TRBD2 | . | ASSYASGATDTQY
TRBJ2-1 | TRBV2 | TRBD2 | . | ASRVAGGSYNEQF
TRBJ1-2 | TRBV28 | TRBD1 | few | AAGTGTIYGYT